This T cell receptor beta chain was found in a study of shared clonotypes between healthy human individuals. General study findings and limits: Naive CD4 clonotypes were shared across a handful of donors at around 5.4%. Few donors restricted represented genetic and exposure-history diversity.

Germline values: CDR1 SQVTM, CDR2 ANQGSEA. The CDR3 is made up of 15 amino acids. The V and J ends lost 6 bases and 1 base, in that order; junction bases with no gene match: 5. The authors split each subset's genomic DNA evenly across several immunoSEQ plates. The protocol was immunoSEQ multiplex PCR, while the TCRdb copy is restricted to in-frame clones and leaves out a portion. The profile shows 2 million to 2.5 million clones, more than 85% of them singletons. The table lists this clone with a count of one. Its antigen remains unknown. The TCR comes from a man aged 18 to 29 in good health. Some clones in this sample may be carry-over from other donors' samples. Sequences were obtained from naive CD4+ T cells from PBMCs. Subset here: CD45RA+ positively selected. The V call is TRBV29-1, the J call TRBJ2-2, with TRBD2 matching 10 bases. CDR3 in DNA: TGCAGCGTGAGGGGACTAGCGCTGAACACCGGGGAGCTGTTTTTT. Translation gives CSVRGLALNTGELFF.